This TCR beta chain was observed in a study of cytomegalovirus exposure and HLA in healthy donors. Study-level results: Most of the TCR beta V segments (in an earlier analysis) were productive either about 87% or about 30% of the time. Among the CMV-associated chains, three were confirmed in vitro as specific for CMV antigens. One later analysis reportedly identified an Asian-associated ancestry cluster that showed fewer N-insertions than the approximately 700-donor mean.

V lost 4 bases to trimming and J lost 3 bases; unmatched junction nucleotides: 5. CDR3 length: 14 residues. Germline CDR1 and CDR2: SNHLY and FYNNEI. On this clone: The antigen remains unidentified.

The primer mix had 60 Vbeta and 13 Jbeta primers. Assay: immunoSEQ multiplex PCR; the TCRdb copy retains only in-frame clones and omits some. The sample carries around 99,000 clones, over 75% recorded once. The source is a man aged 35-49 years in good health and CMV-seronegative. Sequencing was done on a sample of PBMCs. The rearrangement uses TRBV2 and TRBJ2-7, with TRBD1 matching 8 bases. The CDR3 sequence is CASSGPGQGYEQYF. The CDR3 DNA follows: TGTGCCAGCAGTGGGCCCGGACAGGGCTACGAGCAGTACTTC.